This T cell receptor (beta chain) was sequenced for a study of STAT5B mutations in CD4+ large granular lymphocyte leukemia (dated by TCRdb to between 2022 and 2023). In the study overall: Among healthy controls, the CDR3 'QG' motif was associated with a particular HLA allele. Flow cytometry on FACSCanto II or FACSVerse confirmed that purified fractions exceeded 95% purity among lymphocytes. TCRbeta repertoires of CD4+ T-cell large granular lymphocyte leukemia patients were compared with those of healthy blood donors.

As to this clone: Its antigen remains undetermined. No base qualities exist here, and no much larger clone lies one base off it.

Buffy coats from around 37 blood donors, supplied by the Finnish Red Cross blood service, were used as healthy controls. All TCR-sequenced material derived from peripheral blood: patient blood samples and healthy donor buffy coats. Ficoll-Hypaque gradient centrifugation was used to isolate peripheral blood mononuclear cells. Magnetic purification was used to isolate CD4+ cells from the buffy coats of the healthy controls. The Gentra Puregene Cell and Tissue kit was used for genomic DNA extraction, and quantification was performed on a Qubit 2.0 fluorometer. TCRbeta rearrangements were sequenced from genomic DNA using the immunoSEQ assay at survey resolution. The study's processing was this. In the TCR sequencing data, the lowest productive clonotype frequency that could be detected was 2.59 x 10-5. Only productive TCRbeta rearrangements, defined as complete and in-frame sequences, were included in the analyses. Clonality for each sample was calculated as Simpson clonality in the immunoSEQ Analyzer version 3.0. Clones were binned by frequency as very rare, small, medium, large (1-20%) or hyperexpanded (>20%). Generation probabilities were estimated with OLGA 1.2.3, V-gene circos plots were made with VDJtools, specificities were looked up in VDJdb, and CDR3 motifs were identified with GLIPH. TCRdb took this table from immuneACCESS and kept in-frame rearrangements with V and J called. Such tables lack part of the clones; where checked against another copy, unresolved V genes explain under half of the gap, and the rest is unexplained. D and trimming come from the DNA, and the V and J calls and clone size come from that table. Across this sample there are approximately 35,000 clones, with more than 65% seen only once. The ten largest clones take up about 2.3% of the sample.

The germline V gene (reference sequence) sets CDR1 to GTSNPN and CDR2 to SVGIG. The CDR3 holds 12 amino acids from the cysteine to the phenylalanine. Only the CDR3 DNA stays, 36 bases, in frame from base 1. V is reduced by 5 bases and J by 2 bases, leaving a spacing of 7 bases between them. The investigation overall reported the following: Data were not HLA-matched; higher clonality in CD4+ versus CD8+ T-LGLL could reflect the relatively small sample size. CD4-sorted patient repertoires appeared more clonal than healthy CD4+ repertoires, and this difference persisted after removing the putative leukemic clones. Each patient's main leukemic clonotypes were private, but more than 20% of these clonotypes showed up at low frequency in the non-leukemic repertoires of other patients. Enrichment of TRBV06-family usage was observed among the top patient clones (8/27) relative to healthy controls (2/35).

Sequenced material: CD4+ T cells from blood buffy coats. This chain is built from TRBV30 and TRBJ1-5; TRBD1 is perhaps the D gene, given 6 matching bases. The TCR was taken from a human donor in good health. The sequenced DNA is TGTGCCTGGGGGGGGCGCAATCAGCCCCAGCATTTT. This translates into CAWGGRNQPQHF. The CDR3 plus the reference TRBV30 and TRBJ1-5 genes for the other parts give the full variable domain: SQTIHQWPATLVQPVGSPLSLECTVEGTSNPNLYWYRQAAGRGLQLLFYSVGIGQISSEVPQNLSASRPQDRQFILSSKKLLLSDSGFYLCAWGGRNQPQHFGDGTRLSIL.